The 25 T cell receptor beta chains below come from one sample, sequenced in a study of blood T cell repertoires in COVID-19. Only in-frame clones appear in the TCRdb table, and some are missing; sequencing was by immunoSEQ multiplex PCR. The sample contains about 180,000 clones, about 80% of which appear only once. Material: peripheral blood. The receptors here all came from a woman aged 70 to 79 with acute or convalescent COVID-19.

The CDR3 DNA is TGCAGCGTGGGCGGCCTAGCGGGGATCTACGAGCAGTACTTC. Translated: CSVGGLAGIYEQYF. This sequence joins TRBV29-1 and TRBJ2-7, with TRBD2 identical over 9 bases. From germline, CDR1 is SQVTM and CDR2 ANQGSEA. CDR3 length: 14 residues. V shed 6 bases and J 3 bases; nucleotides not matched to a gene: 9.

V and J are TRBV19 and TRBJ2-3; no firm D call. The CDR3 totals 14 residues. V was pared by 8 bases and J by 2 bases, with 14 bases between. Germline V lookup: CDR1 LNHDA, CDR2 SQIVND (reference sequence). The CDR3 nucleotides are TGTGCCAGTCGGCAGGTCGCAAACACAGATACGCAGTATTTT. Translation gives CASRQVANTDTQYF.

The gene calls are TRBV7-3 and TRBJ1-6, with 7 positions matching TRBD1. The length of the CDR3 is 15 residues. Germline CDR1 is SGHTA and CDR2 is FQGTGA. With V trimmed by 1 base and J by 6 bases, 3 bases remained unmatched. CDR3 nucleotides: TGTGCCAGCAGCTTAAAAGCAGGGGGTAATTCACCCCTCCACTTT. This encodes CASSLKAGGNSPLHF.

This clone was counted between two and nine times. The rearrangement uses TRBV6-2 or TRBV6-3 and TRBJ1-2, with D maybe TRBD1 (6 bases). In germline, CDR1 is MNHEY, CDR2 SVGEGT. This CDR3 contains 16 residues. The V gene lost 5 bases and the J gene lost 0 bases, with 16 bases spanning the gap. The DNA for the CDR3 is TGTGCCAGCAGTACAGACAGGATCTTAGCTAACTATGGCTACACCTTC. It specifies CASSTDRILANYGYTF.

The chain uses TRBV2 and TRBJ2-1, with D perhaps matching TRBD2 (7 bases). V dropped 8 bases and J dropped 7 bases, with 12 bases sitting between them. Germline CDR1 reads SNHLY; CDR2 reads FYNNEI. The CDR3 covers 12 residues. The CDR3 nucleotides are TGTGCCAGCGAGGGGGGGCCAAATGAGCAGTTCTTC. Encoded protein: CASEGGPNEQFF.

The chain couples TRBV7-6 to TRBJ2-2, with D hard to call. The CDR3 spans 15 residues. Germline V gives CDR1 SGHVS, CDR2 FNYEAQ. V was shortened by 1 base and J by 4 bases, with 10 bases between the two germline ends. The CDR3 is CASSLDRVGTGELFF. The CDR3 coding sequence is TGTGCCAGCAGCTTAGACCGGGTGGGCACCGGGGAGCTGTTTTTT. Complete variable domain (other parts from reference TRBV7-6 and TRBJ2-2): GAGVSQSPRYKVTKRGQDVALRCDPISGHVSLYWYRQALGQGPEFLTYFNYEAQQDKSGLPNDRFSAERPEGSISTLTIQRTEQRDSAMYRCASSLDRVGTGELFFGEGSRLTVL.

This chain uses TRBV9 with TRBJ2-5, with 7 bases matching TRBD2. Looked up from germline, CDR1 is SGDLS and CDR2 is YYNGEE. V dropped 2 bases and J dropped 0; count of bases not matched to a gene: 4. CDR3 length equals 15 residues. The DNA for the CDR3 is TGTGCCAGCAGCGTGGGGGGGACCTACCAAGAGACCCAGTACTTC. Its protein product is CASSVGGTYQETQYF.

The chain couples TRBV10-1 to TRBJ1-4, with TRBD1 matching over 9 bases. Germline CDR1 WNHNN, CDR2 SYGVQD (reference sequence). J was trimmed by 0 bases and V by 5 bases; bases with no gene match: 7. The CDR3 length is 17 residues. Here the CDR3 reads CASSPGGTGPTNEKLFF. DNA for the CDR3: TGCGCCAGCAGTCCGGGAGGGACAGGGCCAACTAATGAAAAACTGTTTTTT.

The J gene is TRBJ2-6, the V gene TRBV27, with a weak D call TRBD2 (6 bases). Germline values: CDR1 MNHEY, CDR2 SMNVEV (reference sequence). The CDR3 covers 18 residues. V gave up 4 bases and J gave up 5 bases, with 21 bases separating them. CDR3 residues: CASSSLRDSPSWANVLTF. In DNA, the CDR3 is TGTGCCAGCAGTTCCCTACGGGACTCCCCGTCGTGGGCCAACGTCCTGACTTTC.

This chain links TRBV9 with TRBJ1-5; maybe TRBD1 (6 bases). The ends were cut back, 3 bases at V and 5 bases at J, with 9 bases in the middle. Germline lookup yields CDR1 SGDLS and CDR2 YYNGEE. The CDR3 length is 13 residues. The CDR3 protein is CASSDAGDQPQHF. Written as DNA, the CDR3 is TGTGCCAGCAGCGATGCAGGGGATCAGCCCCAGCATTTT. Based on the CDR3 plus reference TRBV9 and TRBJ1-5, the full variable domain is DSGVTQTPKHLITATGQRVTLRCSPRSGDLSVYWYQQSLDQGLQFLIQYYNGEERAKGNILERFSAQQFPDLHSELNLSSLELGDSALYFCASSDAGDQPQHFGDGTRLSIL.

The chain uses TRBV6-2 or TRBV6-3 and TRBJ1-2, with D possibly being TRBD1 (5 bases). The CDR3 is 14 residues long. The ends were cut back, 0 bases at V and 8 bases at J, with 13 bases in the middle. The germline V gene has CDR1 MNHEY and CDR2 SVGEGT. The CDR3 spells CASSYSTVPTGYTF. The CDR3 DNA reads as TGTGCCAGCAGTTACTCGACAGTCCCCACCGGCTACACCTTC.

CDR3 DNA sequence: TGTGCCACCAGTGATTCACAGGTTCCCTACGAGCAGTACTTC. Encoded protein: CATSDSQVPYEQYF. V usage is TRBV24-1 and J usage is TRBJ2-7, with a weak D call TRBD1 (5 bases). The CDR3 is 14 residues long. The germline gives CDR1 KGHDR, CDR2 SFDVKD. The V end lost 2 bases, the J end lost 2 bases, and 9 bases lay between the germline ends.

The CDR3 DNA follows: TGTGCCAGCCTAGATGAGCTGTTTTTT. It encodes CASLDELFF. The chain employs TRBV18 and TRBJ2-2; no definite D call. V shed 8 bases and J shed 11 bases, with 6 bases lying between them. The CDR3 sequence is 9 residues long. The germline V gene encodes CDR1 KGHSH and CDR2 LQKENI.

The chain couples TRBV30 to TRBJ1-5; a weak D match, TRBD1 (6 bases). The CDR3 sequence is 16 residues long. Deletions cut 0 bases from V and 3 bases from J, with 15 bases between. CDR1 and CDR2 from the germline V gene are GTSNPN and SVGIG (reference sequence). The CDR3 DNA is TGTGCCTGGAGTGTCCCGGCAGGGGCCAACAATCAGCCCCAGCATTTT. This sequence encodes CAWSVPAGANNQPQHF.

V usage is TRBV5-6 and J usage is TRBJ2-7, with TRBD1 identical over 7 bases. Trimming removed 0 bases from V and 0 bases from J; junction bases left unmatched: 6. Per the germline V gene, CDR1 is SGHDT and CDR2 is YYEEEE. The CDR3 has 16 amino acids. CDR3 sequence (DNA): TGTGCCAGCAGCTTGGGTGGGACAGCTTCCTCCTACGAGCAGTACTTC. It encodes CASSLGGTASSYEQYF.

This clone appeared once. The chain has TRBV4-2 and TRBJ2-3; 7 bases fit TRBD2. V lost 4 bases, J lost 4 bases, and 8 bases stayed unmatched. Germline assignment: CDR1 LGHNA and CDR2 YNFKEQ. This CDR3 is 15 amino acids long. The CDR3 DNA reads as TGTGCCAGCAGCCTTCGACTAGCCGGGGCAGATACGCAGTATTTT. This codes for CASSLRLAGADTQYF.

This clone was counted a few times. This chain uses TRBV4-1 with TRBJ2-5, with D uncertain. Germline values: CDR1 MGHRA, CDR2 YSYEKL. The CDR3 spans 15 residues. V gave up 2 bases and J gave up 1 base, with 11 bases separating them. This chain's CDR3 is CASSQTTNSQETQYF. In nucleotides, the CDR3 is TGCGCCAGCAGCCAAACCACAAATTCCCAAGAGACCCAGTACTTC.

The chain carries TRBV6-2 or TRBV6-3 and TRBJ1-5, with 8 bases lining up with TRBD1. The CDR3 consists of 16 residues. Germline loops: CDR1 MNHEY, CDR2 SVGEGT. V lost 6 bases, J lost 1 base, and 8 bases stayed unmatched. The DNA for the CDR3 is TGTGCCAGCAGGCCTCTGCAGGGGGCAAGCAATCAGCCCCAGCATTTT. This sequence encodes CASRPLQGASNQPQHF.

CDR3 in amino acids: CASSLEGTGGFNEQFF. The CDR3 nucleotides are TGTGCCAGCAGCTTAGAGGGGACAGGGGGCTTCAATGAGCAGTTCTTC. The V gene is TRBV7-2, the J gene TRBJ2-1, with 12 positions matching TRBD1. CDR1 and CDR2 from the germline V gene are SGHTA and FQGNSA. This CDR3 spans 16 amino acids. The J segment lost 6 bases and the V segment lost 1 base, leaving 4 bases of the junction unmatched.

The chain carries TRBV28 and TRBJ1-5; D may be TRBD1 (5 bases). Germline V gives CDR1 MDHEN, CDR2 SYDVKM. The CDR3 covers 13 residues. V lost 8 bases and J 0 bases, leaving 8 bases between the germline ends. The chain's CDR3 is CASGGYSNQPQHF. DNA for the CDR3: TGTGCCAGCGGGGGGTATAGCAATCAGCCCCAGCATTTT.

The CDR3 region is CASSPNGQTDTQYF. CDR3 DNA sequence: TGTGCCAGCTCACCTAACGGACAGACAGATACGCAGTATTTT. This chain joins TRBV18 and TRBJ2-3, with a tentative D call TRBD1 (6 bases). V was shortened by 3 bases and J by 3 bases, with 10 bases between the two germline ends. CDR1 KGHSH and CDR2 LQKENI come from the germline V gene. The CDR3 extends over 14 amino acids.

This clone occurred a few times. The chain couples TRBV19 to TRBJ1-6, with D uncertain. The CDR3 loop spans 15 amino acids. Germline CDR1 reads LNHDA; CDR2 reads SQIVND (reference sequence). V gave up 5 bases and J gave up 0 bases, with 8 bases separating them. CDR3 DNA sequence: TGTGCCAGTAGTCCCGGGATCTCCTATAATTCACCCCTCCACTTT. Its translation is CASSPGISYNSPLHF.

This chain connects TRBV7-2 to TRBJ1-6; 7 bases fit TRBD1. Germline-derived CDR1 and CDR2 are SGHTA and FQGNSA. CDR3 length equals 16 residues. With V trimmed by 4 bases and J by 9 bases, 12 bases remained unmatched. CDR3 coding DNA: TGTGCCAGCAGCTCAGGACAGGCAAGACGTGGTTCACCCCTCCACTTT. Translated: CASSSGQARRGSPLHF.

The V call is TRBV10-1, the J call TRBJ2-3; D is unresolved. Germline V gene data show CDR1 as WNHNN and CDR2 as SYGVQD (reference sequence). Trimming pared 6 bases from V and 8 bases from J, leaving 21 bases between. This CDR3 has 15 amino acids. In nucleotides, the CDR3 is TGCGCCAGCAGCCCTAGGATCAAACGACTCGGTACGCAGTATTTT. It translates to CASSPRIKRLGTQYF.

V gene TRBV7-9 combines with J gene TRBJ2-7; possible D gene TRBD1, 6 bases. The length of the CDR3 is 14 residues. The germline CDR1 and CDR2 sequences are SEHNR and FQNEAQ (reference sequence). Deletions cut 0 bases from V and 6 bases from J, with 12 bases between. CDR3 sequence reads: CASSLAQGPSEQYF. The CDR3 region has the DNA TGTGCCAGCAGCTTAGCACAGGGACCCAGCGAGCAGTACTTC.